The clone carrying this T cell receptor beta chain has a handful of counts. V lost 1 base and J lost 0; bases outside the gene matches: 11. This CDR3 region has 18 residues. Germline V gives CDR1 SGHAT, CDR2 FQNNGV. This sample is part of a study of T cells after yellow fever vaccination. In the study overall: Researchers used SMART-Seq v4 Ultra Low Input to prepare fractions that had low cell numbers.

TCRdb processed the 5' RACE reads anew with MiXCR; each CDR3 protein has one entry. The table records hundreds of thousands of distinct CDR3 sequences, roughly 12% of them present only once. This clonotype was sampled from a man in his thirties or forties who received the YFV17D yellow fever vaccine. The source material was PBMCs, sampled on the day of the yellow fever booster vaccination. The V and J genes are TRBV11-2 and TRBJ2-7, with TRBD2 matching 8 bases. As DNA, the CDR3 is TGTGCCAGCAGCTTAGTGTTCGGGAGGGACCAGAGCTCCTACGAGCAGTACTTC. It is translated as CASSLVFGRDQSSYEQYF.